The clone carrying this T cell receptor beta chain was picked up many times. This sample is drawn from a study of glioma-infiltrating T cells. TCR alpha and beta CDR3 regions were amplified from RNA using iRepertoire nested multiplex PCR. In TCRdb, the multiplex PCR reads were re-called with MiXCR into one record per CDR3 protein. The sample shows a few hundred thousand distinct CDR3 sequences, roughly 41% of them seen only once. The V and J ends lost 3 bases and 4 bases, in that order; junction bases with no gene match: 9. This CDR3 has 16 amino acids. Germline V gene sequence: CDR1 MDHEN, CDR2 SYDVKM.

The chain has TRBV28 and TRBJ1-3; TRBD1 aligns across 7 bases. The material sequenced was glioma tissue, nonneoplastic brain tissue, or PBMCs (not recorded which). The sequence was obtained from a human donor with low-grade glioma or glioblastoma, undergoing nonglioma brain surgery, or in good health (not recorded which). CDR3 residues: CASSFLRTGIGNTIYF. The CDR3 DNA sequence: TGTGCCAGCAGTTTCCTCCGGACAGGAATAGGAAACACCATATATTTT.